These T cell receptor beta chains were read from a single sample in a study of cytomegalovirus exposure and HLA in healthy donors. The protocol was immunoSEQ multiplex PCR, while the TCRdb copy is restricted to in-frame clones and leaves out a portion. The table includes approximately 180,000 clones, about four fifths detected once. Material: PBMCs. The receptors shown here come from a young man in good health and CMV-seronegative. CDR3s include the opening cysteine and the closing phenylalanine or tryptophan. The D gene is left open where the match is weak. The size field is filled for only some rows; it gives once, few, many or a size class.

>-|TRBJ1-1|TRBV7-9|TRBD1
CASSFGQVNTEAFF
TGTGCCAGCAGCTTCGGACAGGTGAACACTGAAGCTTTCTTT
>-|TRBJ2-7|TRBV5-8|-
CASSLSGTPPEQYF
TGTGCCAGCAGCTTGTCTGGGACACCTCCAGAGCAGTACTTC
>-|TRBJ1-5|TRBV27|-
CASSFDSALGRTQHF
TGTGCCAGCAGTTTCGACAGTGCGCTGGGTCGGACCCAGCATTTT
>-|TRBJ2-7|TRBV9|TRBD2
CASARLAGGREQYF
TGTGCCAGCGCCAGACTAGCGGGGGGGCGCGAGCAGTACTTC
>-|TRBJ1-1|TRBV5-1|TRBD1
CASSSLPGTGGNTEAFF
TGCGCCAGCAGCTCCCTACCTGGAACAGGGGGGAACACTGAAGCTTTCTTT
>-|TRBJ1-2|TRBV5-1|-
CASSPGGYGYTF
TGCGCCAGCAGCCCTGGCGGGTATGGCTACACCTTC
>-|TRBJ1-6|TRBV27|-
CASSFQGRGAPLHF
TGTGCCAGCAGTTTCCAGGGGAGGGGGGCACCCCTCCACTTT
>-|TRBJ2-2|TRBV5-5|-
CASQGPGVNTGELFF
TGTGCGTCACAGGGGCCGGGGGTGAACACCGGGGAGCTGTTTTTT
>-|TRBJ1-2|TRBV7-9|-
CASSHEGWDYGYTF
TGTGCCAGCAGTCACGAGGGATGGGACTATGGCTACACCTTC
>-|TRBJ2-7|TRBV11-2|TRBD2
CASSQTSGRAAVEQYF
TGTGCCAGCAGCCAAACTAGCGGGAGGGCCGCCGTCGAGCAGTACTTC
>few|TRBJ2-1|TRBV4-3|-
CASSQQETSYNEQFF
TGCGCCAGCAGCCAACAAGAGACTAGCTACAATGAGCAGTTCTTC
>few|TRBJ1-5|TRBV7-5|-
CARSLGTGGEGNQPQHF
TGTGCCAGAAGCTTAGGAACAGGGGGCGAGGGCAATCAGCCCCAGCATTTT
>once|TRBJ1-6|TRBV27|TRBD1
CASSPELTGSSYNSPLHF
TGTGCCAGCAGTCCCGAGTTGACAGGGAGCTCCTATAATTCACCCCTCCACTTT
>few|TRBJ2-1|TRBV5-4|TRBD1
CASSSETGARGEQFF
TGTGCCAGCAGCTCGGAAACAGGGGCCCGAGGTGAGCAGTTCTTC
>-|TRBJ1-1|TRBV25-1|-
CASRRMRGRENTEAFF
TGTGCCAGCAGGCGAATGAGAGGGCGGGAGAACACTGAAGCTTTCTTT
>-|TRBJ1-4|TRBV5-6|TRBD1
CASSTQVHRGGRNEKLFF
TGTGCCAGCAGCACCCAGGTCCACAGGGGAGGTCGGAATGAAAAACTGTTTTTT
>-|TRBJ2-3|TRBV4-2|-
CASSQDVPRLLTSTDTQYF
TGTGCCAGCAGCCAAGATGTCCCAAGACTTCTAACTAGCACAGATACGCAGTATTTT
>few|TRBJ2-7|TRBV27|TRBD1
CASSLTGLVVVYEQYF
TGTGCCAGCAGTTTGACAGGGTTGGTGGTGGTCTACGAGCAGTACTTC
>-|TRBJ2-3|TRBV2|-
CATLGGPDTQYF
TGTGCCACCCTCGGGGGGCCAGATACGCAGTATTTT
>-|TRBJ2-5|TRBV18|-
CASSQHPSETQYF
TGTGCCAGCTCACAACATCCATCAGAGACCCAGTACTTC
>once|TRBJ2-3|TRBV7-2|TRBD2
CASSLALAGGRSDTQYF
TGTGCCAGCAGCTTAGCCTTAGCGGGGGGAAGATCCGATACGCAGTATTTT
>-|TRBJ2-3|TRBV7-2|-
CASSLVAGPSTDTQYF
TGTGCCAGCAGCTTAGTTGCGGGGCCGAGCACAGATACGCAGTATTTT
>-|TRBJ2-3|TRBV11-3|TRBD1
CASSLVIGGEGDTQYF
TGTGCCAGCAGCTTAGTGATAGGGGGCGAGGGGGATACGCAGTATTTT
>-|TRBJ2-2|TRBV4-3|TRBD2
CASSHGYLAGGGTGELFF
TGCGCCAGCAGCCACGGCTATCTAGCGGGAGGGGGCACCGGGGAGCTGTTTTTT
>few|TRBJ1-1|TRBV19|-
CASSVDRIMNTEAFF
TGTGCCAGTAGTGTTGACAGGATCATGAACACTGAAGCTTTCTTT
>-|TRBJ2-7|TRBV7-2|TRBD2
CASSERGGGYEQYF
TGTGCCAGCAGCGAACGGGGGGGAGGTTACGAGCAGTACTTC
>-|TRBJ2-6|TRBV11-2|TRBD1
CASSLGRGLNSGANVLTF
TGTGCCAGCAGCTTGGGTAGGGGGCTTAACTCTGGGGCCAACGTCCTGACTTTC
>-|TRBJ1-1|TRBV4-2|-
CASSPHRESVTEAFF
TGTGCCAGCAGCCCCCACAGGGAATCGGTCACTGAAGCTTTCTTT
>few|TRBJ1-6|TRBV6-1|-
CASSETQGSNSPLHF
TGTGCCAGCAGTGAGACCCAGGGGAGTAATTCACCCCTCCACTTT
>-|TRBJ2-1|TRBV5-6|TRBD2
CASELGAGDPYNEQFF
TGTGCCAGCGAGCTAGGAGCGGGAGACCCCTACAATGAGCAGTTCTTC
>-|TRBJ2-3|TRBV7-2|-
CASSLGQGSFTDTQYF
TGTGCCAGCAGCTTAGGGCAGGGGTCCTTCACAGATACGCAGTATTTT
>-|TRBJ2-7|TRBV19|TRBD2
CASSILSGGQSYEQYF
TGTGCCAGTAGTATACTTAGCGGGGGACAAAGCTACGAGCAGTACTTC
>-|TRBJ2-3|TRBV5-6|-
CASSLEGYFTSSTDTQYF
TGTGCCAGCAGCTTGGAGGGGTACTTTACATCTAGCACAGATACGCAGTATTTT
>few|TRBJ1-1|TRBV4-3|-
CASSQDGPGSTEAFF
TGCGCCAGCAGCCAAGATGGTCCAGGAAGCACTGAAGCTTTCTTT
>-|TRBJ1-5|TRBV28|TRBD1
CASSLTGFGNQPQHF
TGTGCCAGCAGTTTGACAGGGTTCGGGAATCAGCCCCAGCATTTT
>once|TRBJ1-1|TRBV5-4|-
CASSSEGGWAIGTEAFF
TGTGCCAGCAGCTCGGAAGGGGGATGGGCAATAGGGACTGAAGCTTTCTTT
>-|TRBJ2-7|TRBV5-6|TRBD1
CASSQGVSSYEQYF
TGTGCCAGCAGCCAGGGGGTTAGCTCCTACGAGCAGTACTTC
>few|TRBJ1-3|TRBV18|-
CASSREARSEGNTIYF
TGTGCCAGCTCCCGCGAGGCCCGCTCTGAAGGAAACACCATATATTTT
>-|TRBJ2-5|TRBV6-5|-
CASSYNRAETQYF
TGTGCCAGCAGTTACAACAGGGCCGAGACCCAGTACTTC
>-|TRBJ1-2|TRBV5-1|-
CASSTGQSYGYTF
TGCGCCAGCAGCACGGGACAAAGCTATGGCTACACCTTC
>-|TRBJ2-3|TRBV19|-
CATEGVPSTDTQYF
TGTGCCACAGAGGGGGTACCTAGCACAGATACGCAGTATTTT
>few|TRBJ2-3|TRBV18|TRBD1
CASSPNTGGGTDTQYF
TGTGCCAGCTCACCAAACACAGGGGGCGGCACAGATACGCAGTATTTT
>few|TRBJ2-7|TRBV7-6|TRBD1
CASSADRGDEQYF
TGTGCCAGCAGCGCTGACAGGGGAGACGAGCAGTACTTC
>-|TRBJ2-2|TRBV10-3|TRBD2
CATRGGAGELFF
TGTGCCACCCGGGGAGGGGCCGGGGAGCTGTTTTTT
>-|TRBJ1-5|TRBV19|-
CASSPLDRSRNQPQHF
TGTGCCAGTAGCCCACTCGACAGGAGCAGGAATCAGCCCCAGCATTTT
>-|TRBJ1-1|TRBV5-1|-
CASRWGDGDTEAFF
TGCGCCAGCAGGTGGGGAGACGGGGACACTGAAGCTTTCTTT